The clone carrying this T cell receptor beta chain has ten or more counts. The target antigen is unknown. The library targeted TCRbeta and was prepared with unique molecular identifiers. TCRdb reprocessed the PCR reads via MiXCR and lists one record per CDR3 protein. The table has around 300,000 distinct CDR3 sequences, around 7.3% seen once. The data were taken from a study of T-cell reconstitution after alpha-beta-depleted transplantation in children. Study-wide points: T cells produced anew were the main source of T-cell counts and diversity one year after transplant. From surviving recipient T cells and thymic progenitors came the high day-60 TCRbeta diversity observed in some patients.

V lost 0 bases and J lost 5; bases outside the gene matches: 3. CDR3 size: 16 residues. The V gene's germline CDR1 is SGHRS and CDR2 YFSETQ. Material: peripheral blood, obtained 360 days after TCRalphabeta/CD19-depleted stem cell transplant. The chain links TRBV5-1 to TRBJ2-5; TRBD2 aligns across 14 bases. The sequence derives from a female patient under 10 years old who had a stem cell transplant for Fanconi anemia, so the T cells may come from the graft donor. This CDR3 reads CASSLVGTSGSETQYF. As DNA, the CDR3 is TGCGCCAGCAGCTTGGTGGGGACTAGCGGGAGTGAGACCCAGTACTTC.